Each of the 27 T cell receptor beta chains below was sequenced from the same sample in a study of blood T cell repertoires in COVID-19 (dated by TCRdb to about 2020). Library creation used the immunoSEQ multiplex PCR assay. Drawn from immuneACCESS, this table holds only the in-frame rearrangements with V and J called that TCRdb kept. Clones are partly lost; checked studies trace under half to an unresolved V gene and leave the rest unexplained. This sample has some 380,000 clones in its table, and roughly 89% of those were observed once. The leading ten clones occupy approximately 7% of the sample. The sample taken for sequencing was peripheral blood. These receptors all stem from a man younger than 30 with active or convalescent COVID-19.

Regarding this clone: The same CDR3 arises from other DNA sequences in this sample as well. This chain connects TRBV24-1 to TRBJ2-3; TRBD1 might be the D (5 bases). The CDR3 totals 13 residues. Per the germline V gene, CDR1 is KGHDR and CDR2 is SFDVKD. The V and J ends lost 4 bases and 6 bases respectively, with 10 bases between them. The DNA of the CDR3 is TGTGCCACCAGTGAAGGGGCTTCTGATACGCAGTATTTT. It is translated as CATSEGASDTQYF.

Note on this clone: This sample includes further DNA sequences coding for the same CDR3. The CDR3 DNA reads as TGTGCCAGCAGTTACTCAACAGGAGGGACTGAAGCTTTCTTT. This sequence encodes CASSYSTGGTEAFF. The J gene is TRBJ1-1, the V gene TRBV6-5, with a weak D call TRBD1 (5 bases). Trimming left V 0 bases short and J 5 bases short, with 10 bases between. From germline, CDR1 is MNHEY and CDR2 SVGAGI. The CDR3 has 14 residues.

The CDR3 loop reads CASSPIRRADTQYF. Written as DNA, the CDR3 is TGTGCCAGCAGCCCAATCCGACGGGCAGATACGCAGTATTTT. The chain combines TRBV11-2 with TRBJ2-3, with unresolved D. The CDR3 sequence is 14 residues long. Germline values: CDR1 SGHAT, CDR2 FQNNGV. Trimming pared 5 bases from V and 4 bases from J, leaving 13 bases between.

CDR3 in amino acids: CASKVGQEARGYTF. The CDR3 DNA is TGTGCCAGCAAGGTAGGACAGGAGGCCCGTGGCTACACCTTC. V and J are TRBV6-6 and TRBJ1-2; TRBD1 matches 7 bases. The ends lost 7 bases at V and 7 bases at J; junction bases unmatched: 12. Germline lookup yields CDR1 MNHNY and CDR2 SVGAGI (reference sequence). This CDR3 has 14 residues.

The V and J genes are TRBV28 and TRBJ1-6; D is perhaps TRBD1 (5 bases). The V gene lost 5 bases and the J gene lost 5 bases, with 13 bases spanning the gap. In germline, CDR1 is MDHEN, CDR2 SYDVKM. The CDR3 sequence is 15 residues long. The CDR3 nucleotides are TGTGCCAGCAGTCCCCCGGCAGGGAATAATTCACCCCTCCACTTT. Translating gives CASSPPAGNNSPLHF. The variable domain in full, with the rest retrieved from reference TRBV28 and TRBJ1-6, is DVKVTQSSRYLVKRTGEKVFLECVQDMDHENMFWYRQDPGLGLRLIYFSYDVKMKEKGDIPEGYSVSREKKERFSLILESASTNQTSMYLCASSPPAGNNSPLHFGNGTRLTVT.

The sample holds one count of this clone. V usage is TRBV5-5 and J usage is TRBJ2-7; possibly TRBD2 for D (7 bases). Germline values: CDR1 SGHKS, CDR2 YYEKEE (reference sequence). The length of the CDR3 is 15 residues. The ends were cut back, 0 bases at V and 6 bases at J, with 16 bases in the middle. The CDR3: CASSLVGAGEGEQYF. CDR3 sequence (DNA): TGTGCCAGCAGCTTGGTTGGAGCAGGGGAGGGCGAGCAGTACTTC.

The chain employs TRBV18 and TRBJ1-1; D perhaps matches TRBD1 (6 bases). This CDR3 has 15 amino acids. The ends were cut back, 2 bases at V and 1 base at J, with 11 bases in the middle. Germline CDR1 is KGHSH and CDR2 is LQKENI. This chain's CDR3 is CASSPTDRRNTEAFF. The CDR3 DNA reads TGTGCCAGCTCACCAACCGACAGGCGGAACACTGAAGCTTTCTTT.

This clone was observed once. The chain's CDR3 is CASSFPGQITYEQYF. The CDR3, as DNA: TGTGCCAGCAGTTTCCCGGGACAGATCACCTACGAGCAGTACTTC. The V and J genes are TRBV28 and TRBJ2-7, with 7 bases identical to TRBD1. Per germline, CDR1 MDHEN and CDR2 SYDVKM. V lost 3 bases to trimming and J lost 2 bases; unmatched junction nucleotides: 7. The CDR3 totals 15 residues. Full variable domain (remainder filled in from reference TRBV28 and TRBJ2-7): DVKVTQSSRYLVKRTGEKVFLECVQDMDHENMFWYRQDPGLGLRLIYFSYDVKMKEKGDIPEGYSVSREKKERFSLILESASTNQTSMYLCASSFPGQITYEQYFGPGTRLTVT.

The J gene is TRBJ1-4, the V gene TRBV9, with D hard to call. Per germline, CDR1 SGDLS and CDR2 YYNGEE. The V and J ends lost 0 bases and 8 bases respectively, with 11 bases between them. There are 14 residues in the CDR3. The CDR3 reads CASSVGGLEEKLFF. DNA for the CDR3: TGTGCCAGCAGCGTAGGAGGGCTTGAGGAAAAACTGTTTTTT.

This clone was detected once. The V and J genes are TRBV9 and TRBJ2-6; 9 bases match TRBD1. V dropped 3 bases and J dropped 1; count of bases not matched to a gene: 2. Looked up from germline, CDR1 is SGDLS and CDR2 is YYNGEE. The length of the CDR3 is 16 residues. The CDR3 region has the DNA TGTGCCAGCAGCGAGGGACAGGGATCTGGGGCCAACGTCCTGACTTTC. Its translation: CASSEGQGSGANVLTF. Full variable domain (outside the CDR3, taken from reference TRBV9 and TRBJ2-6): DSGVTQTPKHLITATGQRVTLRCSPRSGDLSVYWYQQSLDQGLQFLIQYYNGEERAKGNILERFSAQQFPDLHSELNLSSLELGDSALYFCASSEGQGSGANVLTFGAGSRLTVL.

The V call is TRBV16, the J call TRBJ2-3; 8 nucleotides match TRBD1. The CDR3 consists of 15 residues. J gave up 4 bases and V 4 bases, and 7 bases lay outside the gene matches. CDR1 is KGHSY and CDR2 is FQNENV in the germline V gene. The CDR3 reads CASSPGTGGSDTQYF. CDR3 nucleotide sequence: TGTGCCAGCAGCCCCGGGACAGGTGGATCAGATACGCAGTATTTT. The full variable domain, completed using reference TRBV16 and TRBJ2-3, is GEEVAQTPKHLVRGEGQKAKLYCAPIKGHSYVFWYQQVLKNEFKFLISFQNENVFDETGMPKERFSAKCLPNSPCSLEIQATKLEDSAVYFCASSPGTGGSDTQYFGPGTRLTVL.

This chain uses TRBV9 with TRBJ2-7, with D unresolved. The CDR3 consists of 14 residues. Germline V gene lookup returns CDR1 SGDLS and CDR2 YYNGEE. V gave up 0 bases and J gave up 0 bases, with 7 bases separating them. The CDR3 DNA reads as TGTGCCAGCAGCGTAGGGCTCCTCTCCTACGAGCAGTACTTC. Protein: CASSVGLLSYEQYF.

This sequence joins TRBV28 and TRBJ2-7; 9 nucleotides match TRBD1. The CDR3 is 14 residues long. CDR1 is MDHEN, CDR2 SYDVKM, per germline. V lost 4 bases, J lost 3 bases, and 4 bases stayed unmatched. The CDR3 DNA reads TGTGCCAGCAGTTCCAGGACAGGGGTCTACGAGCAGTACTTC. Protein product: CASSSRTGVYEQYF.

The chain carries TRBV10-3 and TRBJ2-3, with 7 positions matching TRBD2. Germline CDR1 and CDR2: ENHRY and SYGVKD. J gave up 0 bases and V 6 bases, and 18 bases lay outside the gene matches. The CDR3 contains 19 residues. The CDR3 is CAIRGIGLADLLSTDTQYF. The CDR3 DNA follows: TGTGCCATCAGGGGAATCGGGCTAGCGGATCTTTTAAGCACAGATACGCAGTATTTT.

The rearrangement joins TRBV10-3 to TRBJ1-1; 8 bases line up with TRBD1. Germline CDR1 ENHRY, CDR2 SYGVKD. After removal of 6 bases from V and 0 bases from J, the junction contained 6 bases not matched to a gene. The CDR3 runs 15 residues. CDR3 bases: TGTGCCATCAGGGACAGGGACAGCTTGAACACTGAAGCTTTCTTT. This encodes CAIRDRDSLNTEAFF.

CDR3 amino acids: CASSRLAGAVDTQYF. The CDR3 nucleotides are TGTGCCAGCAGCCGACTAGCGGGAGCTGTAGATACGCAGTATTTT. The chain is built from TRBV5-8 and TRBJ2-3; 12 nucleotides line up with TRBD2. V shed 4 bases, J shed 5 bases, and the junction held 5 bases outside the gene matches. The CDR3 has 15 residues. Germline CDR1 reads SGHTS; CDR2 reads YDEGEE.

This sequence joins TRBV19 and TRBJ1-1; no reliable D call. The CDR3 has 13 residues. Trimming removed 4 bases at V and 1 base at J, with 7 bases between. CDR1 LNHDA and CDR2 SQIVND come from the germline V gene (reference sequence). In DNA, the CDR3 is TGTGCCAGTAGTAGAAACACGAACACTGAAGCTTTCTTT. This gives the protein CASSRNTNTEAFF.

The rearrangement uses TRBV5-1 and TRBJ2-1; 7 nucleotides match TRBD1. The CDR3 spans 14 residues. V lost 4 bases, J lost 6 bases, and 7 bases stayed unmatched. From germline, CDR1 is SGHRS and CDR2 YFSETQ. CDR3 sequence reads: CASSIRQGPNEQFF. The CDR3 nucleotides read TGCGCCAGCAGCATCCGACAGGGTCCCAATGAGCAGTTCTTC.

In nucleotides, the CDR3 is TGTGCCAGCGTACCACTAGCGGGAGGAACCAATGAGCAGTTCTTC. This codes for CASVPLAGGTNEQFF. The chain combines TRBV27 with TRBJ2-1, with TRBD2 matching 12 bases. Germline loops: CDR1 MNHEY, CDR2 SMNVEV (reference sequence). This CDR3 spans 15 amino acids. Trimming at V came to 8 bases and at J to 6 bases, leaving 8 bases not matched to a gene.

This chain joins TRBV29-1 and TRBJ2-7, with a weak D call TRBD1 (5 bases). This CDR3 region has 14 residues. Germline lookup yields CDR1 SQVTM and CDR2 ANQGSEA. V gave up 6 bases and J gave up 0 bases, with 15 bases separating them. The DNA of the CDR3 is TGCAGCGTAAAAGCTACAGGTAGCTCCTACGAGCAGTACTTC. Amino acid sequence: CSVKATGSSYEQYF.

In its sample, this clone was seen a few times. The genes are TRBV18 and TRBJ1-4; 7 nucleotides line up with TRBD1. CDR1 and CDR2 (germline): KGHSH, LQKENI. V dropped 3 bases and J dropped 3; count of bases not matched to a gene: 7. The CDR3 contains 16 residues. The DNA for the CDR3 is TGTGCCAGCTCACCCATAACAGGGGTTCCTAATGAAAAACTGTTTTTT. Translation: CASSPITGVPNEKLFF.

This chain joins TRBV7-2 and TRBJ2-7; the match to TRBD1 covers 7 bases. The CDR3 is made up of 15 amino acids. The trim removed 5 bases at V and 0 bases at J, leaving 7 bases unmatched. Germline V CDR1 and CDR2: SGHTA, FQGNSA. The CDR3 coding sequence is TGTGCCAGCAGCACAACGGGACAGAGCTCCTACGAGCAGTACTTC. This gives the protein CASSTTGQSSYEQYF. Drawing the rest from reference TRBV7-2 and TRBJ2-7, the complete variable domain is GAGVSQSPSNKVTEKGKDVELRCDPISGHTALYWYRQSLGQGLEFLIYFQGNSAPDKSGLPSDRFSAERTGGSVSTLTIQRTQQEDSAVYLCASSTTGQSSYEQYFGPGTRLTVT.

This clone has a handful of counts. The chain has TRBV5-1 and TRBJ1-1; tentative D call: TRBD1 (5 bases). Trimming cost V 0 bases and J 8 bases, with 11 bases left between them. Germline CDR1 reads SGHRS; CDR2 reads YFSETQ. The CDR3 has 13 residues. The CDR3 sequence is CASSLVMGREAFF. CDR3 bases: TGCGCCAGCAGCTTGGTCATGGGGCGAGAAGCTTTCTTT.

This CDR3 reads CASSPVSEKLFF. The CDR3 region has the DNA TGTGCCAGCAGCCCCGTATCTGAAAAACTGTTTTTT. The gene calls are TRBV7-6 and TRBJ1-4; D gene ambiguous. Germline loops: CDR1 SGHVS, CDR2 FNYEAQ. V was clipped by 5 bases and J by 7 bases, with 8 bases between them. The CDR3 covers 12 residues.

This chain joins TRBV24-1 and TRBJ1-2, with 10 positions matching TRBD1. Germline CDR1 is KGHDR and CDR2 is SFDVKD. The CDR3 totals 16 residues. V was clipped by 3 bases and J by 4 bases; unmatched bases: 7. The CDR3 DNA sequence: TGTGCCACCAGTGATCCCGGACAGGGGGATATCTATGGCTACACCTTC. Encoded protein: CATSDPGQGDIYGYTF.

V usage is TRBV5-1 and J usage is TRBJ1-4, with 7 bases fitting TRBD1. J lost 4 bases, V lost 6 bases, and 6 bases had no gene match. CDR1 SGHRS and CDR2 YFSETQ come from the germline V gene. The CDR3 runs 14 residues. CDR3 sequence (DNA): TGCGCCAGCACCTGGGCAGGGGGTAATGAAAAACTGTTTTTT. This gives the protein CASTWAGGNEKLFF. The full variable domain, its missing parts supplied by reference TRBV5-1 and TRBJ1-4, is KAGVTQTPRYLIKTRGQQVTLSCSPISGHRSVSWYQQTPGQGLQFLFEYFSETQRNKGNFPGRFSGRQFSNSRSEMNVSTLELGDSALYLCASTWAGGNEKLFFGSGTQLSVL.

The chain combines TRBV25-1 with TRBJ1-1; D remains unclear. V dropped 1 base and J dropped 6 bases, with 12 bases sitting between them. The CDR3 totals 14 residues. CDR1 is MGHDK, CDR2 SYGVNS, per germline. CDR3 loop: CASSESSQRAEAFF. In DNA form, the CDR3 reads TGTGCCAGCAGTGAATCCTCCCAGAGGGCTGAAGCTTTCTTT.